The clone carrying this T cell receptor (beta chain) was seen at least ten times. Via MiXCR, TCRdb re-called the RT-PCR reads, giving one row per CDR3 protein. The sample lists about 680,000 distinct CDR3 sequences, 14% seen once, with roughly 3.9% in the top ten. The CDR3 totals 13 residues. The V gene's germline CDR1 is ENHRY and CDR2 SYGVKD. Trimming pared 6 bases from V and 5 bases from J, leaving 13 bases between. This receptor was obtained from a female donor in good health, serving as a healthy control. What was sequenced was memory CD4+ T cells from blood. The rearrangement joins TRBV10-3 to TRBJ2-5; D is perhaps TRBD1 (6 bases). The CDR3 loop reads CAIRQGVDETQYF. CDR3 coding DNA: TGTGCCATCAGACAGGGAGTAGACGAGACCCAGTACTTC.